This passage covers 27 T cell receptor beta chains from one sample sequenced in a study of beta chain features in type 1 diabetes. The isolated RNA, all of it, was reverse transcribed, so expressed TCRB transcripts were what got sequenced. Sequencing used immunoSEQ multiplex PCR; TCRdb keeps in-frame clones, though not all of them. The table records a few hundred thousand clones, roughly 31% of them present only once. Sequenced material: naive CD4+ T cells from blood. The origin of the receptors is a man in his late teens or twenties in good health.

This clone was seen a few times. This sequence joins TRBV29-1 and TRBJ1-3; D not resolved. This CDR3 spans 12 amino acids. The V gene lost 4 bases and the J gene lost 4 bases, with 8 bases spanning the gap. The germline V gene has CDR1 SQVTM and CDR2 ANQGSEA. The CDR3: CSVAGEGNTIYF. The CDR3 nucleotides read TGCAGCGTTGCTGGGGAAGGAAACACCATATATTTT.

V gene TRBV30 combines with J gene TRBJ2-7; a possible D gene is TRBD1 (5 bases). The ends were cut back, 3 bases at V and 4 bases at J, with 16 bases in the middle. The length of the CDR3 is 14 residues. Per germline, CDR1 GTSNPN and CDR2 SVGIG (reference sequence). CDR3 in DNA: TGTGCCTGGAGGAAGGCTGACAGAACATACGAGCAGTACTTC. This encodes CAWRKADRTYEQYF.

The V gene is TRBV30, the J gene TRBJ1-2, with a possible D match to TRBD1 (6 bases). The V end was cut by 8 bases, the J end by 8 bases, with 18 bases between. The germline V gene has CDR1 GTSNPN and CDR2 SVGIG (reference sequence). The CDR3 sequence is 12 residues long. CDR3 DNA sequence: TGTGCCCAGGGGCGCGGGGTTGGAGGCTACACCTTC. It specifies CAQGRGVGGYTF.

A few counts support this clone. V and J are TRBV7-9 and TRBJ2-7; D not resolved. Germline CDR1 and CDR2: SEHNR and FQNEAQ (reference sequence). The V and J ends lost 1 base and 2 bases respectively, with 9 bases between them. The CDR3 has 14 amino acids. CDR3 protein: CASSLDAPAYEQYF. The CDR3, as DNA: TGTGCCAGCAGCTTAGATGCCCCAGCCTACGAGCAGTACTTC.

This clone was observed a handful of times. The rearrangement uses TRBV7-2 and TRBJ2-5; D is unresolved. V dropped 3 bases and J dropped 4 bases, with 6 bases sitting between them. The CDR3 sequence is 12 residues long. The germline V gene has CDR1 SGHTA and CDR2 FQGNSA. This CDR3 reads CASSFRSETQYF. CDR3 nucleotides: TGTGCCAGCAGCTTCCGCTCAGAGACCCAGTACTTC.

This clone was found a few times. The chain is built from TRBV29-1 and TRBJ1-2; 8 positions agree with TRBD1. Germline CDR1 and CDR2: SQVTM and ANQGSEA. The CDR3 is made up of 11 amino acids. Losses at the gene ends were 5 bases for V and 5 bases for J; bases not matched to a gene: 1. CDR3 region: CSVRQGYGYTF. In DNA form, the CDR3 reads TGCAGCGTTCGACAGGGGTATGGCTACACCTTC.

The rearrangement uses TRBV7-9 and TRBJ1-1, with D tentatively TRBD1 (5 bases). Germline CDR1 is SEHNR and CDR2 is FQNEAQ (reference sequence). The CDR3 has 16 amino acids. Trimming left V 4 bases short and J 4 bases short, with 19 bases between. CDR3 sequence (DNA): TGTGCCAGCAGCTACACCCCGGACAAAATGGGCACTGAAGCTTTCTTT. This gives the protein CASSYTPDKMGTEAFF.

The V and J genes are TRBV7-9 and TRBJ2-3; weak D call: TRBD2 (5 bases). The CDR3 extends over 14 amino acids. Germline V gene lookup returns CDR1 SEHNR and CDR2 FQNEAQ (reference sequence). V dropped 5 bases and J dropped 0 bases, with 9 bases sitting between them. The CDR3 here is CASSTRTSTDTQYF. CDR3 bases: TGTGCCAGCAGCACCCGGACTAGCACAGATACGCAGTATTTT.

This chain connects TRBV7-6 to TRBJ1-1, with D unresolved. Germline CDR1 and CDR2: SGHVS and FNYEAQ. There are 15 residues in the CDR3. Trimming pared 1 base from V and 1 base from J, leaving 10 bases between. In DNA form, the CDR3 reads TGTGCCAGCAGCTTAGGGACCCCCGGGAACACTGAAGCTTTCTTT. It codes for CASSLGTPGNTEAFF.

The chain couples TRBV7-2 to TRBJ2-3, with 9 bases matching TRBD2. V gave up 5 bases and J gave up 0 bases; unmatched junction bases: 3. The germline gives CDR1 SGHTA, CDR2 FQGNSA. CDR3 length: 15 residues. This chain's CDR3 is CASSTTSGSTDTQYF. CDR3 coding DNA: TGTGCCAGCAGCACTACTAGCGGGAGCACAGATACGCAGTATTTT.

This sequence joins TRBV7-9 and TRBJ2-3; D unresolved. With 1 base removed from V and 10 bases from J, the gap between germline ends came to 9 bases. This CDR3 has 12 amino acids. Germline V gene sequence: CDR1 SEHNR, CDR2 FQNEAQ (reference sequence). Here the CDR3 DNA reads TGTGCCAGCAGCTTAGGAGGATCTGCGCAGTATTTT. Its protein is CASSLGGSAQYF. Variable domain in full (rest from reference TRBV7-9 and TRBJ2-3): DTGVSQNPRHKITKRGQNVTFRCDPISEHNRLYWYRQTLGQGPEFLTYFQNEAQLEKSRLLSDRFSAERPKGSFSTLEIQRTEQGDSAMYLCASSLGGSAQYFGPGTRLTVL.

V usage is TRBV5-6 and J usage is TRBJ2-7, with 15 bases lining up with TRBD2. The CDR3 is made up of 16 amino acids. The trim removed 2 bases at V and 5 bases at J, leaving 5 bases unmatched. Looked up from germline, CDR1 is SGHDT and CDR2 is YYEEEE. CDR3 DNA sequence: TGTGCCAGCAGCTTCGGACTAGCGGGAGGGCCCCACGAGCAGTACTTC. Translation: CASSFGLAGGPHEQYF.

The chain couples TRBV15 to TRBJ2-4; 10 bases align to TRBD2. Unmatched junction bases numbered 9, after V lost 1 base and J lost 9 bases. The germline V gene encodes CDR1 LNHNV and CDR2 YYDKDF (reference sequence). CDR3 length: 16 amino acids. The CDR3 sequence: CATSRGSGLAGVIQYF. The CDR3 DNA reads as TGTGCCACCAGCAGAGGGTCTGGTCTAGCGGGAGTCATTCAGTACTTC.

The rearrangement links TRBV29-1 to TRBJ2-3; D not certain. V lost 4 bases and J 5 bases, leaving 10 bases between the germline ends. The CDR3 loop spans 12 amino acids. From germline, CDR1 is SQVTM and CDR2 ANQGSEA. As DNA, the CDR3 is TGCAGCGTTGGCAACACCAAAGATACGCAGTATTTT. Translation: CSVGNTKDTQYF.

The rearrangement joins TRBV29-1 to TRBJ1-1, with D uncertain. CDR1 is SQVTM, CDR2 ANQGSEA, per germline. Trimming took off 0 bases at V and 3 bases at J, with 8 bases between the two ends. This CDR3 contains 13 residues. CDR3 amino acids: CSVEDPWDTEAFF. The CDR3 nucleotides read TGCAGCGTTGAAGATCCTTGGGACACTGAAGCTTTCTTT.

This clone has just a few counts. The chain employs TRBV4-1 and TRBJ2-1; 8 bases map to TRBD2. Germline values: CDR1 MGHRA, CDR2 YSYEKL. Trimming cost V 1 base and J 4 bases; bases outside gene matches: 6. The length of the CDR3 is 16 residues. The CDR3 loop reads CASSQVTSGGYNEQFF. CDR3 DNA sequence: TGCGCCAGCAGCCAAGTTACTAGCGGCGGTTACAATGAGCAGTTCTTC.

V usage is TRBV6-5 and J usage is TRBJ2-1; D call uncertain. Germline CDR1 is MNHEY and CDR2 is SVGAGI. V lost 4 bases and J lost 1, with 8 bases in between. CDR3 size: 14 residues. CDR3 protein: CASSSLASYNEQFF. As DNA, the CDR3 is TGTGCCAGCAGTTCTTTAGCTTCCTACAATGAGCAGTTCTTC.

The J gene is TRBJ2-7, the V gene TRBV7-2, with D maybe TRBD2 (5 bases). Trimming pared 3 bases from V and 4 bases from J, leaving 13 bases between. In germline, CDR1 is SGHTA, CDR2 FQGNSA. This CDR3 has 14 residues. In DNA form, the CDR3 reads TGTGCCAGCAGCTTCCGTGGGAGTTTGTACGAGCAGTACTTC. It yields the protein CASSFRGSLYEQYF.

This clone occurred a few times. The chain uses TRBV27 and TRBJ2-3; D perhaps matches TRBD1 (5 bases). The CDR3 loop spans 15 amino acids. Trimming shortened V by 3 bases and J by 1 base, and 11 bases separated the two germline ends. Looked up from germline, CDR1 is MNHEY and CDR2 is SMNVEV (reference sequence). CDR3 loop: CASSFVTGGTDTQYF. CDR3 nucleotide sequence: TGTGCCAGCAGTTTTGTCACAGGAGGCACAGATACGCAGTATTTT.

J is TRBJ2-1 and V is TRBV11-2, with TRBD1 as a possible D gene (5 bases). CDR3 length: 14 residues. The V end lost 3 bases, the J end lost 6 bases, and 12 bases lay between the germline ends. CDR1 and CDR2 from the germline V gene are SGHAT and FQNNGV. This CDR3 is CASSLERQGNEQFF. In DNA form, the CDR3 reads TGTGCCAGCAGCTTGGAACGTCAGGGCAATGAGCAGTTCTTC.

There are a few counts of this clone. This chain joins TRBV11-2 and TRBJ2-7; 10 nucleotides line up with TRBD2. This CDR3 is built from 15 residues. After removal of 4 bases from V and 0 bases from J, the junction contained 3 bases not matched to a gene. Germline V lookup: CDR1 SGHAT, CDR2 FQNNGV. CDR3 in amino acids: CASSWTSGTSYEQYF. In DNA form, the CDR3 reads TGTGCCAGCAGCTGGACTAGCGGTACCTCCTACGAGCAGTACTTC.

This chain joins TRBV29-1 and TRBJ1-1; no definite D call. The length of the CDR3 is 12 residues. Per the germline V gene, CDR1 is SQVTM and CDR2 is ANQGSEA. Trimming stripped 4 bases from V and 1 base from J, with 7 bases between. Here the CDR3 reads CSVGSKNTEAFF. CDR3 sequence (DNA): TGCAGCGTTGGGAGCAAGAACACTGAAGCTTTCTTT.

The V and J genes are TRBV7-9 and TRBJ2-4; the D gene could be TRBD1 or TRBD2 (5 bases each). Germline CDR1 and CDR2: SEHNR and FQNEAQ (reference sequence). This CDR3 is 15 amino acids long. The V gene lost 0 bases and the J gene lost 4 bases, with 10 bases spanning the gap. The CDR3 bases are TGTGCCAGCAGCTTAGCCCAGGGACCAAAAAACATTCAGTACTTC. It codes for CASSLAQGPKNIQYF.

The rearrangement links TRBV12-5 to TRBJ2-6, with 8 bases matching TRBD1. The V gene end was trimmed by 5 bases and the J gene end by 2 bases; junction bases not matched to a gene: 8. Per the germline V gene, CDR1 is LGHNT and CDR2 is FRNRAP. This CDR3 spans 17 amino acids. This CDR3 reads CASGTGTGGAGANVLTF. CDR3 DNA: TGTGCTAGTGGTACCGGGACAGGTGGCGCTGGGGCCAACGTCCTGACTTTC.

This clone was seen a few times. Germline is not matched at one junction end, which may reflect a read error. The rearrangement links TRBV4-2 to TRBJ2-1; perhaps TRBD2 as D (6 bases). Germline V gene data show CDR1 as LGHNA and CDR2 as YNFKEQ. CDR3 length equals 14 residues. CDR3 region: CASSPKEGNKEQFF. DNA of the CDR3: TGTGCCAGCAGCCCCAAGGAGGGGAACAAGGAGCAGTTCTTC.

This clone was counted only a few times. The V gene is TRBV10-3, the J gene TRBJ1-3, with D uncertain. Germline CDR1 is ENHRY and CDR2 is SYGVKD. V lost 4 bases, J lost 4 bases, and 5 bases lay in between. This CDR3 region has 12 residues. The CDR3 here is CAISAEGNTIYF. CDR3 coding DNA: TGTGCCATCAGTGCTGAAGGAAACACCATATATTTT.

This clone was observed a single time. Other nucleotide sequences from this sample produce the same CDR3. The chain carries TRBV7-2 and TRBJ2-7, with 12 bases that match TRBD2. V shed 5 bases, J shed 2 bases, and the junction held 4 bases outside the gene matches. Germline CDR1 is SGHTA and CDR2 is FQGNSA. The CDR3 runs 15 residues. The CDR3 region is CASSLRTSGTYEQYF. The CDR3 DNA reads as TGTGCCAGCAGCCTTCGGACTAGCGGGACCTACGAGCAGTACTTC.